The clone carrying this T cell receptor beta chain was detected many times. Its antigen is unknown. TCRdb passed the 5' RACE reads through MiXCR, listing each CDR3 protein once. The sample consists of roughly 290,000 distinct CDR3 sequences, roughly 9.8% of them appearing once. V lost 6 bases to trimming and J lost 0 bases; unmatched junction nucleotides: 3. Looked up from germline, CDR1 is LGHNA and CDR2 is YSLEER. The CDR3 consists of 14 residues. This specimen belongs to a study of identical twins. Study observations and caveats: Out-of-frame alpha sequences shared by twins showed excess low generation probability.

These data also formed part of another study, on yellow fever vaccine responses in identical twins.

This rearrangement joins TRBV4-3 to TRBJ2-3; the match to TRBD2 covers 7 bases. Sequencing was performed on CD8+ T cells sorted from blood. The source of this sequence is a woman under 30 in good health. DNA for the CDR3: TGCGCCAGCAGGAGCGGGGTTAGCACAGATACGCAGTATTTT. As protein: CASRSGVSTDTQYF.